This record looks at one T cell receptor (beta chain) sequence and its context. The ends were cut back, 3 bases at V and 3 bases at J, with 13 bases in the middle. Germline V gives CDR1 SGHNT, CDR2 YYREEE (reference sequence). The CDR3 spans 16 residues. Original methodology: Amplified reference gene primers provided the basis for estimating nucleated cell counts. Libraries were prepared by immunoSEQ multiplex PCR; TCRdb keeps only in-frame clonotypes and omits some of them. That table supplies the V and J calls and clone size; D and trimming were determined from the DNA. The sample lists 270,000 or so clones; around 92% were seen once. This entry belongs to a study of blood T cell repertoires in COVID-19. Followed longitudinally, the Seattle patients had been enrolled during active infection.

Sequencing used peripheral blood. The source is a woman aged 25 to 39 with COVID-19, enrolled during active disease. The chain uses TRBV5-4 and TRBJ1-6; D unclear. CDR3 DNA sequence: TGTGCCAGCAGCTGGACGGGAGAATTCTATAATTCACCCCTCCACTTT. This codes for CASSWTGEFYNSPLHF.